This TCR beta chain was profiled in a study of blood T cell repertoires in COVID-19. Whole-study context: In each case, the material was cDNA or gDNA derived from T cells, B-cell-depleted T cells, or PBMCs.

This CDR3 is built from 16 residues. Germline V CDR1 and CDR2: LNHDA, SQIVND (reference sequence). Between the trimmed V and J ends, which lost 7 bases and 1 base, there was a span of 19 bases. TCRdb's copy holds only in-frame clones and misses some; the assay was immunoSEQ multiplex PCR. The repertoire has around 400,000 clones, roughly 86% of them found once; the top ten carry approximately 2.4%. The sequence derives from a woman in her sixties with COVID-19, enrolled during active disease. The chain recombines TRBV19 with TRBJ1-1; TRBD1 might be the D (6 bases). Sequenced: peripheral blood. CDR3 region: CASNHPIRGENTEAFF. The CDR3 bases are TGTGCCAGTAACCACCCCATCAGGGGAGAGAACACTGAAGCTTTCTTT.